There are a few counts of the clone carrying this T cell receptor (beta chain). What it binds is not known. Controls had myeloablative marrow grafts with methotrexate and calcineurin inhibitor, sampled at 1 year. This sample was included in a study of T cells after posttransplantation cyclophosphamide. Study-level results: TRB clonality was highly associated with recipient CMV seropositivity and reactivation. Tissue-infiltrating T cells from skin or gut overlapped little with blood T cells. Later blood repertoires were often dominated by clones from the donor CD8+ memory compartment.

CDR3 length: 16 amino acids. Here immunoSEQ multiplex PCR was the method, and the copy in TCRdb shows in-frame clones only, minus some. The profile shows roughly 14,000 clones, roughly 83% of them singletons. V gene TRBV21-1 combines with J gene TRBJ2-1; the table's D call, TRBD1, was not checked against the DNA. TRBV21-1 is assigned pseudogene status. The sequence was collected from a male patient under 35 who received an allogeneic stem cell transplant from a related donor, was CMV-positive, and had no GVHD. Some T cells may have come from the graft donor. The sample consisted of PBMCs, taken less than 400 days after allogeneic stem cell transplant with calcineurin inhibitor and methotrexate. In nucleotides, the CDR3 is TGTGCCAGCAGCGTAGATCACAGGGGGTCCTACAGTGAGCAGTTCTTC. Translating it yields CASSVDHRGSYSEQFF.